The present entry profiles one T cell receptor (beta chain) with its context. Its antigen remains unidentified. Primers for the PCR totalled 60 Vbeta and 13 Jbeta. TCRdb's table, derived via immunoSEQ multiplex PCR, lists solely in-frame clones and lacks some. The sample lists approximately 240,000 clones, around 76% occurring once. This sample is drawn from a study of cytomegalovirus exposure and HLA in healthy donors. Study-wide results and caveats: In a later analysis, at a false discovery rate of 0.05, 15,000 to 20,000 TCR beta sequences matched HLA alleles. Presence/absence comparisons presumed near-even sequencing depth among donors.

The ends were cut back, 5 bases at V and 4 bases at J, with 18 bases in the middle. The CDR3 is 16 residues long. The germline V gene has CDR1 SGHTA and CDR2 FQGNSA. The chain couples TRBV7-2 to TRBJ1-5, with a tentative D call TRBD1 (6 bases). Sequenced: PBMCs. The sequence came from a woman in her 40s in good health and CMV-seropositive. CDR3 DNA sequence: TGTGCCAGCAGCGCCCGGGGCAGGGGCGCAAATCAGCCCCAGCATTTT. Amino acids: CASSARGRGANQPQHF.